These 12 T cell receptor beta chains originate from one sample sequenced in a study of shared clonotypes between healthy human individuals. Produced via immunoSEQ multiplex PCR; TCRdb's table is partial and in-frame only. The sample has approximately 1,000,000 clones; 77% are singletons. Material for sequencing was memory CD4+ T cells from PBMCs. Noted subset: CD45RA-negative fraction. These receptors originate from a man between 18 and 35 years old in good health. Some clones in this sample may be carry-over from other donors' samples.

The chain employs TRBV15 and TRBJ2-7; possibly TRBD2 for D (6 bases). This CDR3 is 13 amino acids long. The germline V gene has CDR1 LNHNV and CDR2 YYDKDF (reference sequence). Between the trimmed V and J ends, which lost 4 bases and 4 bases, there was a span of 11 bases. This CDR3 is CATSNRENYEQYF. The CDR3 DNA reads TGTGCCACCAGCAACCGGGAGAATTACGAGCAGTACTTC.

This rearrangement joins TRBV25-1 to TRBJ2-1, with 8 positions matching TRBD2. The V and J ends lost 1 base and 0 bases, in that order; junction bases with no gene match: 5. This CDR3 is built from 17 residues. Germline CDR1 and CDR2: MGHDK and SYGVNS. The CDR3 region is CASSELSGRDSYNEQFF. The CDR3 DNA follows: TGTGCCAGCAGTGAATTGAGCGGGAGAGACTCCTACAATGAGCAGTTCTTC.

The rearrangement joins TRBV9 to TRBJ2-5; TRBD1 agrees at 8 bases. Trimming took 4 bases from V and 4 from J; bases not matched to a gene: 6. Germline V gene data show CDR1 as SGDLS and CDR2 as YYNGEE. The CDR3 has 14 amino acids. The CDR3 sequence: CASSPTGAGETQYF. CDR3 DNA sequence: TGTGCCAGCAGCCCGACAGGGGCAGGAGAGACCCAGTACTTC.

The chain couples TRBV4-2 to TRBJ1-4; D not certain. The CDR3 consists of 15 residues. From germline, CDR1 is LGHNA and CDR2 YNFKEQ. Trimming shortened V by 0 bases and J by 0 bases, and 5 bases separated the two germline ends. The CDR3 loop reads CASSQDSATNEKLFF. The CDR3 DNA reads TGTGCCAGCAGCCAAGATTCCGCAACTAATGAAAAACTGTTTTTT.

This chain connects TRBV10-1 to TRBJ2-7; 14 nucleotides align to TRBD2. The CDR3 sequence is 15 residues long. The germline gives CDR1 WNHNN, CDR2 SYGVQD (reference sequence). With 5 bases clipped from V and 6 bases from J, the junction kept 6 bases outside the gene matches. Written as DNA, the CDR3 is TGCGCCAGCAGTCGACTAGCGGGAGGGGAAGGCGAGCAGTACTTC. This gives the protein CASSRLAGGEGEQYF.

The chain links TRBV5-1 to TRBJ1-4; TRBD1 matches 9 bases. The CDR3 covers 17 residues. The germline CDR1 and CDR2 sequences are SGHRS and YFSETQ. Trimming cost V 3 bases and J 2 bases; bases outside gene matches: 8. CDR3 bases: TGCGCCAGCAGCTCGGACAGGGGAGTCAGCACTAATGAAAAACTGTTTTTT. As protein: CASSSDRGVSTNEKLFF.

The V and J genes are TRBV10-1 and TRBJ2-3, with D possibly TRBD2 on 5 matching bases. Germline lookup yields CDR1 WNHNN and CDR2 SYGVQD (reference sequence). Trimming cost V 4 bases and J 3 bases, with 14 bases left between them. The CDR3 runs to 15 residues. The DNA of the CDR3 is TGCGCCAGCAGTGCCGGGAACAGCCGAACAGATACGCAGTATTTT. It yields the protein CASSAGNSRTDTQYF.

The CDR3 sequence: CASSPRRQGIPTGANVLTF. CDR3 bases: TGTGCCAGCTCACCACGCCGACAGGGTATCCCTACCGGGGCCAACGTCCTGACTTTC. V is TRBV18 and J is TRBJ2-6, with TRBD1 identical over 7 bases. The CDR3 covers 19 residues. The junction had 13 bases not matched to a gene; V was cut back by 1 base and J by 4 bases. The germline V gene encodes CDR1 KGHSH and CDR2 LQKENI.

The V gene is TRBV5-6, the J gene TRBJ1-5, with D possibly being TRBD1 (6 bases). V was trimmed by 2 bases and J by 3 bases, leaving 15 bases between them. The CDR3 contains 16 residues. The V gene's germline CDR1 is SGHDT and CDR2 YYEEEE. CDR3 amino acids: CASSLTRGRVNQPQHF. The CDR3 DNA reads as TGTGCCAGCAGCTTAACCCGGGGGCGAGTCAATCAGCCCCAGCATTTT.

The chain recombines TRBV2 with TRBJ1-3; 7 nucleotides agree with TRBD1. The germline gives CDR1 SNHLY, CDR2 FYNNEI. The CDR3 totals 15 residues. Germline trimming cut 6 bases from V and 3 bases from J; bases unmatched to any gene: 8. In DNA form, the CDR3 reads TGTGCCAGCAGGGCGCTGACAGGGTTTGGAAACACCATATATTTT. Protein sequence: CASRALTGFGNTIYF.

The chain joins TRBV6-1 to TRBJ1-1; D not resolved. The CDR3 extends over 13 amino acids. Germline V lookup: CDR1 MNHNS, CDR2 SASEGT. Trimming took 4 bases from V and 4 from J, leaving 10 bases between them. The chain's CDR3 is CASSVKTLTEAFF. CDR3 coding DNA: TGTGCCAGCAGTGTAAAGACCCTCACTGAAGCTTTCTTT.

The V gene is TRBV18, the J gene TRBJ1-2; 9 bases are shared with TRBD1. The CDR3 extends over 15 amino acids. Per the germline V gene, CDR1 is KGHSH and CDR2 is LQKENI. Trimming removed 4 bases from V and 5 bases from J; junction bases left unmatched: 8. Here the CDR3 reads CASSQVQGARYGYTF. Here the CDR3 DNA reads TGTGCCAGCTCACAAGTACAGGGGGCAAGATATGGCTACACCTTC.